This paragraph reports one T cell receptor (beta chain). The CDR3 sequence is 14 residues long. Germline V gene sequence: CDR1 SGDLS, CDR2 YYNGEE. The junction had 2 bases not matched to a gene; V was cut back by 0 bases and J by 3 bases. The time point is: pre-treatment baseline. Patients with prior systemic cancer treatment, concomitant immunosuppressants, or other active malignancies were excluded. This specimen comes from a study of blood T cell dynamics during melanoma immunotherapy. Study overall: Standard first-line treatment here was pembrolizumab or nivolumab plus ipilimumab in metastatic melanoma.

Data came from immunoSEQ multiplex PCR; TCRdb stores just in-frame clones and leaves some out. Of about 3,500 clones detected, 92% appear once; the ten largest clones hold about 0.47%. The chain combines TRBV9 with TRBJ2-7; 8 nucleotides line up with TRBD1. The sequenced sample was effector memory CD8+ T cells from blood, obtained from a patient treated with checkpoint blockade. The receptor was derived from a human donor with melanoma. CDR3 nucleotides: TGTGCCAGCAGCGTAGGGACAGGGTTCTACGAGCAGTACTTC. The encoded protein is CASSVGTGFYEQYF.